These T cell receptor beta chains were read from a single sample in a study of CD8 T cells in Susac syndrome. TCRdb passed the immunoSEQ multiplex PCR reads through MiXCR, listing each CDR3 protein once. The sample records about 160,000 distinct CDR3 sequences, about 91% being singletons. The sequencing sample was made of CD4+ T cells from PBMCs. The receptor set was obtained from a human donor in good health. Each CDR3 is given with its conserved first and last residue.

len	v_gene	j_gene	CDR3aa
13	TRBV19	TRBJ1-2	CASSIGLLYGYTF
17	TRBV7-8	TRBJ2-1	CASSPHPPSGAYNEQFF
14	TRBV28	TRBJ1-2	CASRTGGASYGYTF
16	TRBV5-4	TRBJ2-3	CASSPPFGRGPDTQYF
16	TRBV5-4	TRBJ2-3	CASSLVVGRGTDTQYF
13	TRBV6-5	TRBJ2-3	CASSRAPTDTQYF
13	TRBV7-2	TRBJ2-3	CASSFFGTDTQYF
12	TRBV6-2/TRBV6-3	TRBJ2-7	CASSYASIEQYF
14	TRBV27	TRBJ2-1	CASFRGRAPDEQFF
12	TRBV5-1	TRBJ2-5	CASSFPQETQYF
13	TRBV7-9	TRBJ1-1	CASSRDSHTEAFF
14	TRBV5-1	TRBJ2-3	CASSPGHRTDTQYF
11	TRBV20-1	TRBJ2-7	CSSGTRGEQYF
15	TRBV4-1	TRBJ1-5	CASSQARRGNQPQHF
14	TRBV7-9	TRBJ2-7	CASSLVQGFYEQYF
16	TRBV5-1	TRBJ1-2	CASSLGGQGFSYGYTF
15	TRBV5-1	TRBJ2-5	CASSLGGVHGETQYF
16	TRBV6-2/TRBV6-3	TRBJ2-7	CASSYLPGLASYEQYF
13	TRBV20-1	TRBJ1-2	CSAREGQKGDYTF
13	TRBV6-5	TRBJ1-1	CASSQPGGTEAFF
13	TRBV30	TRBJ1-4	CAWGLRVSEKLFF
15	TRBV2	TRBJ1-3	CASRTTEPSGNTIYF
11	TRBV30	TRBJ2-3	CAWGNSATQYF
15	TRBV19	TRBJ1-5	CASSIAGVQGQPQHF
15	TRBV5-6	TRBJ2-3	CASSLLRGRTDTQYF
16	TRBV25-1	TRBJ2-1	CASTARGLTRSNEQFF
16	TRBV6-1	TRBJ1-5	CASSETRDGYNQPQHF
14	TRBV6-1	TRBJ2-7	CASSGTNTRREQYF
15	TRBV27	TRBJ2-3	CASSSPWARTDTQYF
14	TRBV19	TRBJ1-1	CASSSLGTGTEAFF
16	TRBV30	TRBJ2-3	CAWTSGGLGSTDTQYF
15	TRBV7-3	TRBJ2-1	CASSTTSGSGYEQFF
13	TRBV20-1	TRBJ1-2	CSAGRGVNYGYTF
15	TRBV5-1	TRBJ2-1	CASSKDRVVPNEQFF